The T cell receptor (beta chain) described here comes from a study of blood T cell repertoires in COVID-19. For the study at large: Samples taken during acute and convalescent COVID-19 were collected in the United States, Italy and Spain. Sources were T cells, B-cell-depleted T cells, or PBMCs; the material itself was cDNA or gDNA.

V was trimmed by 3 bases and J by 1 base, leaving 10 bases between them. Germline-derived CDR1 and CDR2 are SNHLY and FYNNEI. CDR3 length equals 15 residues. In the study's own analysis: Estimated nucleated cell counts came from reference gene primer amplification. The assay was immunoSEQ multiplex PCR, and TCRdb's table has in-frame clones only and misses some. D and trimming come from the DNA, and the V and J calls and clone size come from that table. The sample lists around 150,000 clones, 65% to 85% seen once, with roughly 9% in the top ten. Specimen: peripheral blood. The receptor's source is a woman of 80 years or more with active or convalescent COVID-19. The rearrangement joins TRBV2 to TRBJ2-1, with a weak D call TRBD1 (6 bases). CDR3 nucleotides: TGTGCCAGCAGTGACGCGCAGGGGTCCTACAATGAGCAGTTCTTC. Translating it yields CASSDAQGSYNEQFF.